The sequence of this T cell receptor beta chain was determined in a study of cytomegalovirus exposure and HLA in healthy donors. The study ran its PCR with 60 Vbeta and 13 Jbeta primers. This table comes from immunoSEQ multiplex PCR, and its TCRdb copy is limited to in-frame clones, with some not included. The table lists 150,000 to 200,000 clones, around 83% of them singletons. This CDR3 region has 15 residues. The germline gives CDR1 SGHAT, CDR2 FQNNGV. V lost 1 base to trimming and J lost 1 base, with 9 bases between them. The TCR comes from a man in his forties or fifties in good health and CMV-seropositive. The V gene is TRBV11-2, the J gene TRBJ2-3; possibly TRBD2 for D (6 bases). The material sequenced was PBMCs. DNA of the CDR3: TGTGCCAGCAGCTTAGCGGGGGAGCGCACAGATACGCAGTATTTT. Translated: CASSLAGERTDTQYF.